Listed below are T cell receptor beta chains from one sample, sequenced in a study of shared clonotypes between healthy human individuals. Profiled with immunoSEQ multiplex PCR; TCRdb holds only in-frame clones, not every one. The sample carries about 2.1 million clones, approximately 92% recorded once. What was sequenced was naive CD8+ T cells from PBMCs. Receptors originate from a man aged 18 to 29 in good health. Some clones in this sample may be carry-over from other donors' samples. Each CDR3 is given with its conserved first and last residue.

V gene	J gene	CDR3 protein
TRBV27	TRBJ2-7	CASSPSVYEQYF
TRBV27	TRBJ1-1	CASSLSSGMNTEAFF
TRBV6-1	TRBJ2-3	CASSVPSRGTDTQYF
TRBV6-5	TRBJ2-7	CASSYSIGSEQYF
TRBV27	TRBJ1-1	CASSALGVSRVNTEAFF
TRBV7-6	TRBJ2-6	CASSASLGGSGTGANVLTF
TRBV9	TRBJ2-1	CASSVNYRDPSRNEQFF
TRBV5-1	TRBJ1-4	CASSSWDSNEKLFF
TRBV27	TRBJ2-7	CASSLGLAGEQYF
TRBV28	TRBJ2-7	CASSYQGTPHEQYF
TRBV29-1	TRBJ2-7	CSVDGTETYEQYF
TRBV27	TRBJ2-7	CASSLRGGRDEQYF
TRBV19	TRBJ2-5	CASSINEIAGEWETQYF
TRBV5-6	TRBJ2-5	CASSLAETQYF
TRBV29-1	TRBJ2-7	CSVTEYSGRAGYEQYF
TRBV5-4	TRBJ2-1	CASSLGRNEQFF
TRBV7-9	TRBJ2-5	CASSPTKGIPQETQYF
TRBV6-1	TRBJ1-4	CASSALDRSNEKLFF
TRBV7-9	TRBJ2-7	CASSLPNRAPLSYEQYF
TRBV7-9	TRBJ2-7	CASSPQGIEQYF
TRBV27	TRBJ1-2	CATSLAGGGGYGYTF
TRBV2	TRBJ2-1	CATPNLAVDEQFF
TRBV5-6	TRBJ2-7	CASSPGGLGNEQYF
TRBV7-9	TRBJ1-1	CASSLALRDTREAFF
TRBV9	TRBJ2-1	CASSVLRLAGLNEQFF
TRBV9	TRBJ2-7	CASSVGASGGFGEQYF
TRBV28	TRBJ1-2	CASSPGYTF
TRBV27	TRBJ1-5	CASRDRGRNQPQHF
TRBV7-6	TRBJ2-5	CASSPRDRGGGTQYF
TRBV2	TRBJ2-1	CASSERASGSYSGNEQFF
TRBV14	TRBJ2-7	CASSPLMKAYEQYF
TRBV13	TRBJ2-3	CASSVGTDTQYF
TRBV7-8	TRBJ2-3	CASSSDRGSTDTQYF
TRBV4-2	TRBJ1-1	CASSRSFDLNTEAFF
TRBV27	TRBJ1-1	CASSLWVGTRNTEAFF
TRBV29-1	TRBJ2-7	CSVEVVASATYEQYF
TRBV5-4	TRBJ2-7	CASSFGSYEQYF
TRBV4-3	TRBJ1-2	CASSQDRIEANYGYTF
TRBV9	TRBJ2-2	CASNWGSTGELFF
TRBV7-3	TRBJ2-7	CASSLTGFAYEQYF
TRBV13	TRBJ1-5	CASSLAGDGQPQHF
TRBV28	TRBJ2-5	CASTFPNPRGQETQYF
TRBV4-1	TRBJ1-5	CASSLTLNQPQHF
TRBV6-5	TRBJ1-2	CASRTSGQVLYGYTF
TRBV9	TRBJ1-5	CASSEGQGGQPQHF
TRBV4-2	TRBJ1-4	CASSQDRLPNEKLFF
TRBV27	TRBJ1-1	CASSSGDRAEAFF
TRBV4-1	TRBJ2-1	CASSRMEGLVEQFF
TRBV6-5	TRBJ1-1	CASSPGGREAFF
TRBV29-1	TRBJ2-5	CSVETTWQETQYF
TRBV6-5	TRBJ2-7	CASSSGQGALEQYF
TRBV11-2	TRBJ1-2	CASSMGQGGWAYGYTF
TRBV7-9	TRBJ2-7	CASSLAGDYEQYF
TRBV29-1	TRBJ2-2	CSARGGRSTGELFF
TRBV7-6	TRBJ2-3	CASTPRGTDTQYF
TRBV5-8	TRBJ2-1	CASSLYARGEQFF
TRBV6-1	TRBJ2-7	CASSVNRGGASYEQYF
TRBV10-3	TRBJ2-1	CAIGWSNHEQFF